These 3 T cell receptor beta chains originate from one sample sequenced in a study of cytomegalovirus exposure and HLA in healthy donors. PCR employed 60 Vbeta and 13 Jbeta primers. Measured with immunoSEQ multiplex PCR; TCRdb has only the in-frame clones, and not every one. The repertoire holds about 150,000 clones, with around three quarters as singletons. Sequenced sample: PBMCs. The source of these receptors is a man aged 40-49 years in good health and CMV-seropositive.

The V gene is TRBV7-9, the J gene TRBJ2-1; 7 positions agree with TRBD2. J was trimmed by 8 bases and V by 1 base; bases with no gene match: 11. This CDR3 spans 16 amino acids. Germline V CDR1 and CDR2: SEHNR, FQNEAQ (reference sequence). The CDR3 is CASSLGAAGVGDEQFF. In nucleotides, the CDR3 is TGTGCCAGCAGCTTAGGGGCCGCGGGAGTCGGCGATGAGCAGTTCTTC.

The V and J genes are TRBV28 and TRBJ2-1, with 8 bases lining up with TRBD1. The V gene end was trimmed by 7 bases and the J gene end by 0 bases; junction bases not matched to a gene: 5. Germline V CDR1 and CDR2: MDHEN, SYDVKM. The CDR3 is 15 residues long. CDR3 residues: CASTPGGSSYNEQFF. The CDR3 DNA reads as TGTGCCAGCACCCCAGGGGGCAGCTCCTACAATGAGCAGTTCTTC. Complete variable domain (other parts from reference TRBV28 and TRBJ2-1): DVKVTQSSRYLVKRTGEKVFLECVQDMDHENMFWYRQDPGLGLRLIYFSYDVKMKEKGDIPEGYSVSREKKERFSLILESASTNQTSMYLCASTPGGSSYNEQFFGPGTRLTVL.

This rearrangement joins TRBV4-1 to TRBJ2-7, with 9 bases that match TRBD2. Germline lookup yields CDR1 MGHRA and CDR2 YSYEKL. CDR3 size: 15 residues. Trimming at V came to 2 bases and at J to 2 bases, leaving 4 bases not matched to a gene. The CDR3 spells CASSQIAGAAYEQYF. The CDR3 bases are TGCGCCAGCAGCCAAATAGCGGGAGCCGCCTACGAGCAGTACTTC.